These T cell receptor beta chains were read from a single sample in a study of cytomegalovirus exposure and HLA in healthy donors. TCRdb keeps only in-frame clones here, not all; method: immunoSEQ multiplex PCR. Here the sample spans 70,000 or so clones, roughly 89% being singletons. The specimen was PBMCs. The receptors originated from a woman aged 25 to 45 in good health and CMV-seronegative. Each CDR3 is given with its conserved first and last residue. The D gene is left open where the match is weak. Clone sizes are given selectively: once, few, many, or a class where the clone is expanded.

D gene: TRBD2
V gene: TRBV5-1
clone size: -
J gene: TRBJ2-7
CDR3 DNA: TGCGCCAGCAGCTCGACTAGCGGGAGTGTCTACGAGCAGTACTTC
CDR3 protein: CASSSTSGSVYEQYF

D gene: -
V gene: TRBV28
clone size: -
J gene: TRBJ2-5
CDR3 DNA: TGTGCCAGCAGGACGGGACACTCGGAGACCCAGTACTTC
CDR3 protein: CASRTGHSETQYF

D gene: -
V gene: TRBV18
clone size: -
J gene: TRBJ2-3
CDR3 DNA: TGTGCCAGCTCCACTAGAGGGTGGCGCACAGATACGCAGTATTTT
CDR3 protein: CASSTRGWRTDTQYF

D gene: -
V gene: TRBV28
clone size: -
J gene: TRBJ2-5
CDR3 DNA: TGTGCCAGCAGTCCAGGGATCCAAGAGACCCAGTACTTC
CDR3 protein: CASSPGIQETQYF

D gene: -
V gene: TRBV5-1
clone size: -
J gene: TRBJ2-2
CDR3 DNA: TGCGCCAGCAGCCCCGGAGTAGCGGTGAACACCGGGGAGCTGTTTTTT
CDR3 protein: CASSPGVAVNTGELFF

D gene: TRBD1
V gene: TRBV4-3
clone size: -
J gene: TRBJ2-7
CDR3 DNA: TGCGCCAGCAGTTTAGCCCGGGACAGATCCTACGAGCAGTACTTC
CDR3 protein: CASSLARDRSYEQYF

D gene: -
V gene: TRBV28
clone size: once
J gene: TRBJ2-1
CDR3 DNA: TGTGCCAGCAGCTTACCGAGGGCTAGCTCTCGCAATGAGCAGTTCTTC
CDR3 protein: CASSLPRASSRNEQFF

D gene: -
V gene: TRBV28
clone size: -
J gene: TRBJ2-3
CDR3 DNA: TGTGCCAGCAGTTTAGGGCAGGCCCAAACAGATACGCAGTATTTT
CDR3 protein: CASSLGQAQTDTQYF

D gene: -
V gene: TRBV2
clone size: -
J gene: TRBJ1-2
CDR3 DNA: TGTGCCAGCAGTGAGTCGACTTACTATGGCTACACCTTC
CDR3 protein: CASSESTYYGYTF

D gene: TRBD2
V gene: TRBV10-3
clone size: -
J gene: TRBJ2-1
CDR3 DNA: TGTGCCATCAGTGAGTCGGGAAAGGGTCTAGCGGGAATTCGTAATGAGCAGTTCTTC
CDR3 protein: CAISESGKGLAGIRNEQFF

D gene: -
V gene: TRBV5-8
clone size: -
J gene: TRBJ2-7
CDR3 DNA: TGTGCCAGCAGCTTCAGTACAGGGAAATACGAGCAGTACTTC
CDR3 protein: CASSFSTGKYEQYF

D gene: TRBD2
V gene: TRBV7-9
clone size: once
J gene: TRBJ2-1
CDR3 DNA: TGTGCCAGCAGCGTTTCCGGGACTAGCGGGCGCTCCTACAATGAGCAGTTCTTC
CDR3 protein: CASSVSGTSGRSYNEQFF

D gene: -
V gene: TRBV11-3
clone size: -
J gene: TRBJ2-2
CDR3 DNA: TGTGCCAGCAGCTTTAGCAGACTAGTGACCGGGGAGCTGTTTTTT
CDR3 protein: CASSFSRLVTGELFF

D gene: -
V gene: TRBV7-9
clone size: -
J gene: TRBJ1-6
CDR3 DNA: TGTGCCAGCAGCTTAGGTTCAGGAGGGGATTCACCCCTCCACTTT
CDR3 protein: CASSLGSGGDSPLHF

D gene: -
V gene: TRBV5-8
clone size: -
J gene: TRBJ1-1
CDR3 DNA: TGTGCCAGCAGGCGTCGAGCCACCCGTAACACTGAAGCTTTCTTT
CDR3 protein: CASRRRATRNTEAFF

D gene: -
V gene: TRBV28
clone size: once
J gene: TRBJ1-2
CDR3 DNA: TGTGCCAGCAGTTTTGATCCCAGATGGTATGGCTACACCTTC
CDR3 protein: CASSFDPRWYGYTF

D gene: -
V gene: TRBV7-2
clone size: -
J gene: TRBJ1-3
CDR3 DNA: TGTGCCAGCAGCCCAAATGGGGGCACAGGAAACACCATATATTTT
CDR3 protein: CASSPNGGTGNTIYF

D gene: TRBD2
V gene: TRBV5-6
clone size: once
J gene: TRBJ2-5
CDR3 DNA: TGTGCCAGCAGCTTGCCACCTGGCCGGGAGGACCAAGAGACCCAGTACTTC
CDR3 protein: CASSLPPGREDQETQYF

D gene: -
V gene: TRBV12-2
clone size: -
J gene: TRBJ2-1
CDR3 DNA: TGTGCAAGTCACCTAGGACTAGCGGGGACCTACAATGAGCAGTTCTTC
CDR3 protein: CASHLGLAGTYNEQFF

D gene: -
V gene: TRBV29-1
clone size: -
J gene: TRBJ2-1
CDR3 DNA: TGCAGCGTTGGTGGGAGTGCTAAGCACAATGAGCAGTTCTTC
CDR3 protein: CSVGGSAKHNEQFF

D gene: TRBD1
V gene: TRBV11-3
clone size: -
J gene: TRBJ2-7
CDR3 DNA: TGTGCCAGCAGCTCCCGACAGGGTATGGGGCAGTACTTC
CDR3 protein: CASSSRQGMGQYF

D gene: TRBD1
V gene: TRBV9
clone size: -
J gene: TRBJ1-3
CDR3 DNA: TGTGCCAGCGGGAGGACAGGGCCCTCTGGAAACACCATATATTTT
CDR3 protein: CASGRTGPSGNTIYF

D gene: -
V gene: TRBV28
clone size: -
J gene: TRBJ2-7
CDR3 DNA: TGTGCCAGCAGTCGACTATTTCAGAGCTACGAGCAGTACTTC
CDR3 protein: CASSRLFQSYEQYF

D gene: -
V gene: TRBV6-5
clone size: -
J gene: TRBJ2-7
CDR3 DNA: TGTGCCAGCAGTTACGCCGGGGGTAGCTCCTACGAGCAGTACTTC
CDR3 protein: CASSYAGGSSYEQYF

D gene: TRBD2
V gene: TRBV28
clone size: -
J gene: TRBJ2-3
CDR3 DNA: TGTGCCAGCAGTCTCACTAGCGGGAGAGCGGATACGCAGTATTTT
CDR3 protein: CASSLTSGRADTQYF

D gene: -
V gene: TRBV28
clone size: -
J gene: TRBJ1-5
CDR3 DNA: TGTGCCAGCAGTTCGGGTGGCCAGCCCCAGCATTTT
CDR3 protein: CASSSGGQPQHF